The 2 T cell receptor beta chains presented below share a single source sample, sequenced in a study of T cell responses to AZD1222 COVID-19 vaccine. Assay: immunoSEQ multiplex PCR; the TCRdb copy retains only in-frame clones and omits some. The table lists more than 95,000 clones, 80% to 90% of them singletons. Sample: peripheral blood, taken on day 0 of MenACWY control vaccination. The receptors shown here come from an adult in good health.

This clone occurred a few times. This chain connects TRBV9 to TRBJ2-5, with 7 bases aligning to TRBD1. This CDR3 has 14 residues. Germline values: CDR1 SGDLS, CDR2 YYNGEE. The V and J ends lost 5 bases and 1 base, in that order; junction bases with no gene match: 5. The CDR3: CASSLQGTQETQYF. CDR3 coding DNA: TGTGCCAGCAGTCTACAGGGGACCCAAGAGACCCAGTACTTC.

V usage is TRBV10-3 and J usage is TRBJ2-7, with D perhaps being TRBD1 or TRBD2 (6 bases each). V lost 3 bases and J lost 11, with 11 bases in between. CDR1 and CDR2 (germline): ENHRY, SYGVKD. This CDR3 spans 11 amino acids. CDR3 nucleotides: TGTGCCATCAGTGATAGGGGGGAGGAGTACTTC. Amino acids: CAISDRGEEYF.